The 18 T cell receptor beta chains in this list originate from one sample, sequenced in a study of blood T cell repertoires in COVID-19. The assay was immunoSEQ multiplex PCR, and TCRdb's table has in-frame clones only and misses some. Of some 150,000 clones listed, approximately 87% were seen once; the top ten hold approximately 4%. Sample: peripheral blood. The receptors were gathered from a middle-aged woman with acute or convalescent COVID-19.

In this sample, this clone turned up a few times. The sample contains more than one DNA sequence encoding this CDR3. The chain couples TRBV19 to TRBJ1-1; D ambiguous. This CDR3 is built from 13 residues. Germline-derived CDR1 and CDR2 are LNHDA and SQIVND (reference sequence). V gave up 3 bases and J gave up 3 bases, with 8 bases separating them. This CDR3 reads CASSIKGDTEAFF. CDR3 in DNA: TGTGCCAGTAGTATTAAGGGAGACACTGAAGCTTTCTTT.

This rearrangement joins TRBV30 to TRBJ2-3, with a possible D match to TRBD1 (7 bases). The V end lost 5 bases, the J end lost 2 bases, and 14 bases lay between the germline ends. CDR3 size: 14 residues. The germline gives CDR1 GTSNPN, CDR2 SVGIG (reference sequence). The CDR3 loop reads CAWGRRGHTDTQYF. As DNA, the CDR3 is TGTGCCTGGGGCCGGAGGGGGCACACAGATACGCAGTATTTT.

This clone was observed a handful of times. The chain has TRBV5-1 and TRBJ2-3; D gene uncertain. The germline V and J ends were trimmed by 5 bases and 4 bases, with 14 bases remaining between them. Germline V gives CDR1 SGHRS, CDR2 YFSETQ. The CDR3 runs to 14 residues. The CDR3 DNA reads as TGCGCCAGCAGGCCCACCCAGATCCCAGATACGCAGTATTTT. This encodes CASRPTQIPDTQYF. The whole variable domain, remainder taken from reference TRBV5-1 and TRBJ2-3, is KAGVTQTPRYLIKTRGQQVTLSCSPISGHRSVSWYQQTPGQGLQFLFEYFSETQRNKGNFPGRFSGRQFSNSRSEMNVSTLELGDSALYLCASRPTQIPDTQYFGPGTRLTVL.

The J gene is TRBJ2-1, the V gene TRBV5-4, with 7 positions matching TRBD2. Looked up from germline, CDR1 is SGHNT and CDR2 is YYREEE (reference sequence). Unmatched junction bases numbered 5, after V lost 4 bases and J lost 4 bases. The CDR3 loop spans 14 amino acids. The CDR3, as DNA: TGTGCCAGCAGCCTGTGGGGAGGGTACAATGAGCAGTTCTTC. Translating it yields CASSLWGGYNEQFF.

V and J are TRBV5-1 and TRBJ2-7; D gene uncertain. The CDR3 is 15 amino acids. Germline CDR1 is SGHRS and CDR2 is YFSETQ. Trimming shortened V by 0 bases and J by 0 bases, and 10 bases separated the two germline ends. In nucleotides, the CDR3 is TGCGCCAGCAGCTTGGGTCGTACGAGCTCCTACGAGCAGTACTTC. This gives the protein CASSLGRTSSYEQYF.

The genes are TRBV18 and TRBJ1-1; TRBD1 matches 7 bases. Per the germline V gene, CDR1 is KGHSH and CDR2 is LQKENI. V shed 6 bases and J 1 base; nucleotides not matched to a gene: 8. CDR3 length equals 15 residues. Here the CDR3 reads CASSSNDRANTEAFF. CDR3 in DNA: TGTGCCAGCTCCTCTAACGACAGGGCGAACACTGAAGCTTTCTTT.

The V gene is TRBV19, the J gene TRBJ1-1, with TRBD1 as a possible D gene (6 bases). V lost 6 bases and J lost 4, with 12 bases in between. The V gene's germline CDR1 is LNHDA and CDR2 SQIVND (reference sequence). The CDR3 is 13 residues long. CDR3 bases: TGTGCCAGTAGCCAGGGAGGGGGCACTGAAGCTTTCTTT. Encoded protein: CASSQGGGTEAFF. The full variable domain, rest sourced from reference TRBV19 and TRBJ1-1, is DGGITQSPKYLFRKEGQNVTLSCEQNLNHDAMYWYRQDPGQGLRLIYYSQIVNDFQKGDIAEGYSVSREKKESFPLTVTSAQKNPTAFYLCASSQGGGTEAFFGQGTRLTVV.

CDR3 sequence: CAWSGTSGGQYNEQFF. The CDR3 coding sequence is TGTGCCTGGAGCGGGACTAGCGGGGGGCAATACAATGAGCAGTTCTTC. V and J are TRBV30 and TRBJ2-1, with 15 bases aligning to TRBD2. With 3 bases clipped from V and 4 bases from J, the junction kept 4 bases outside the gene matches. Per the germline V gene, CDR1 is GTSNPN and CDR2 is SVGIG (reference sequence). CDR3 size: 16 residues. Supplemented by reference TRBV30 and TRBJ2-1, the full variable domain reads SQTIHQWPATLVQPVGSPLSLECTVEGTSNPNLYWYRQAAGRGLQLLFYSVGIGQISSEVPQNLSASRPQDRQFILSSKKLLLSDSGFYLCAWSGTSGGQYNEQFFGPGTRLTVL.

The chain carries TRBV2 and TRBJ2-2; 8 nucleotides line up with TRBD1. This CDR3 contains 17 residues. Germline assignment: CDR1 SNHLY and CDR2 FYNNEI. V was clipped by 2 bases and J by 4 bases; unmatched bases: 9. CDR3 sequence: CASSEQGAQGGTGELFF. The CDR3 DNA is TGTGCCAGCAGTGAACAGGGGGCGCAGGGTGGCACCGGGGAGCTGTTTTTT. The entire variable domain, with the rest obtained from reference TRBV2 and TRBJ2-2, is as follows: EPEVTQTPSHQVTQMGQEVILRCVPISNHLYFYWYRQILGQKVEFLVSFYNNEISEKSEIFDDQFSVERPDGSNFTLKIRSTKLEDSAMYFCASSEQGAQGGTGELFFGEGSRLTVL.

The chain employs TRBV9 and TRBJ1-2; 7 nucleotides match TRBD1. From germline, CDR1 is SGDLS and CDR2 YYNGEE. V was clipped by 5 bases and J by 2 bases; unmatched bases: 12. This CDR3 has 16 amino acids. DNA for the CDR3: TGTGCCAGCAGGGCGGGGACAGAGACACGCAACTATGGCTACACCTTC. Protein product: CASRAGTETRNYGYTF.

This clone appeared a few times. The rearrangement links TRBV4-3 to TRBJ2-1; 11 bases match TRBD2. Trimming cost V 1 base and J 6 bases; bases outside gene matches: 8. Germline V gene data show CDR1 as LGHNA and CDR2 as YSLEER. The CDR3 loop spans 17 amino acids. This chain's CDR3 is CASSQGLAGGLINEQFF. The CDR3 DNA is TGCGCCAGCAGCCAAGGTTTAGCGGGAGGGTTGATCAATGAGCAGTTCTTC.

J is TRBJ1-1 and V is TRBV6-5; the match to TRBD1 covers 8 bases. Germline assignment: CDR1 MNHEY and CDR2 SVGAGI. Losses at the gene ends were 2 bases for V and 6 bases for J; bases not matched to a gene: 5. The CDR3 is made up of 14 amino acids. DNA for the CDR3: TGTGCCAGCAGTTACCCGACAGGGGACTCTGAAGCTTTCTTT. Translation gives CASSYPTGDSEAFF.

The chain recombines TRBV7-9 with TRBJ2-3; TRBD1 might be the D (5 bases). V lost 8 bases and J 5 bases, leaving 17 bases between the germline ends. Germline loops: CDR1 SEHNR, CDR2 FQNEAQ (reference sequence). The CDR3 is 14 amino acids. CDR3 in amino acids: CASAVGPRLDTQYF. In DNA, the CDR3 is TGTGCCAGCGCCGTGGGGCCCCGCTTAGATACGCAGTATTTT.

This clone has a single count. The chain couples TRBV7-7 to TRBJ2-6, with unresolved D. The CDR3 covers 14 residues. V lost 6 bases to trimming and J lost 2 bases, with 8 bases between them. Germline lookup yields CDR1 SSHAT and CDR2 FNYEAQ (reference sequence). CDR3 loop: CASRPYTGANVLTF. The CDR3 region has the DNA TGTGCCAGCAGGCCTTACACTGGGGCCAACGTCCTGACTTTC.

The J gene is TRBJ1-3, the V gene TRBV7-9, with D possibly TRBD1 on 5 matching bases. With 4 bases removed from V and 9 bases from J, the gap between germline ends came to 22 bases. The germline V gene has CDR1 SEHNR and CDR2 FQNEAQ (reference sequence). The CDR3 covers 16 residues. Here the CDR3 reads CASSSGTQVFSGTIYF. Here the CDR3 DNA reads TGTGCCAGCAGCTCCGGGACTCAAGTGTTCAGTGGCACCATATATTTT.

The rearrangement links TRBV5-1 to TRBJ2-5; 7 nucleotides line up with TRBD1. The CDR3 consists of 17 residues. V was pared by 0 bases and J by 2 bases, with 10 bases of the junction left unmatched. Germline CDR1 and CDR2: SGHRS and YFSETQ. CDR3 coding DNA: TGCGCCAGCAGCTTGGGCGCCGGACAGGCGTTTCAAGAGACCCAGTACTTC. This sequence encodes CASSLGAGQAFQETQYF.

The chain uses TRBV27 and TRBJ2-5, with 7 bases fitting TRBD1. The germline V gene encodes CDR1 MNHEY and CDR2 SMNVEV (reference sequence). Trimming took 8 bases from V and 4 from J; bases not matched to a gene: 13. This CDR3 comprises 15 residues. The CDR3 DNA reads as TGTGCCAGCTCGCGCCAGGGGGTAGGTGGAGAGACCCAGTACTTC. Protein product: CASSRQGVGGETQYF.

The V and J genes are TRBV6-6 and TRBJ1-1; 7 bases map to TRBD1. V dropped 4 bases and J dropped 5; count of bases not matched to a gene: 4. Germline CDR1 reads MNHNY; CDR2 reads SVGAGI (reference sequence). This CDR3 comprises 13 residues. The chain's CDR3 is CASSSQGNTEAFF. CDR3 coding DNA: TGTGCCAGCAGTTCACAGGGGAATACTGAAGCTTTCTTT.